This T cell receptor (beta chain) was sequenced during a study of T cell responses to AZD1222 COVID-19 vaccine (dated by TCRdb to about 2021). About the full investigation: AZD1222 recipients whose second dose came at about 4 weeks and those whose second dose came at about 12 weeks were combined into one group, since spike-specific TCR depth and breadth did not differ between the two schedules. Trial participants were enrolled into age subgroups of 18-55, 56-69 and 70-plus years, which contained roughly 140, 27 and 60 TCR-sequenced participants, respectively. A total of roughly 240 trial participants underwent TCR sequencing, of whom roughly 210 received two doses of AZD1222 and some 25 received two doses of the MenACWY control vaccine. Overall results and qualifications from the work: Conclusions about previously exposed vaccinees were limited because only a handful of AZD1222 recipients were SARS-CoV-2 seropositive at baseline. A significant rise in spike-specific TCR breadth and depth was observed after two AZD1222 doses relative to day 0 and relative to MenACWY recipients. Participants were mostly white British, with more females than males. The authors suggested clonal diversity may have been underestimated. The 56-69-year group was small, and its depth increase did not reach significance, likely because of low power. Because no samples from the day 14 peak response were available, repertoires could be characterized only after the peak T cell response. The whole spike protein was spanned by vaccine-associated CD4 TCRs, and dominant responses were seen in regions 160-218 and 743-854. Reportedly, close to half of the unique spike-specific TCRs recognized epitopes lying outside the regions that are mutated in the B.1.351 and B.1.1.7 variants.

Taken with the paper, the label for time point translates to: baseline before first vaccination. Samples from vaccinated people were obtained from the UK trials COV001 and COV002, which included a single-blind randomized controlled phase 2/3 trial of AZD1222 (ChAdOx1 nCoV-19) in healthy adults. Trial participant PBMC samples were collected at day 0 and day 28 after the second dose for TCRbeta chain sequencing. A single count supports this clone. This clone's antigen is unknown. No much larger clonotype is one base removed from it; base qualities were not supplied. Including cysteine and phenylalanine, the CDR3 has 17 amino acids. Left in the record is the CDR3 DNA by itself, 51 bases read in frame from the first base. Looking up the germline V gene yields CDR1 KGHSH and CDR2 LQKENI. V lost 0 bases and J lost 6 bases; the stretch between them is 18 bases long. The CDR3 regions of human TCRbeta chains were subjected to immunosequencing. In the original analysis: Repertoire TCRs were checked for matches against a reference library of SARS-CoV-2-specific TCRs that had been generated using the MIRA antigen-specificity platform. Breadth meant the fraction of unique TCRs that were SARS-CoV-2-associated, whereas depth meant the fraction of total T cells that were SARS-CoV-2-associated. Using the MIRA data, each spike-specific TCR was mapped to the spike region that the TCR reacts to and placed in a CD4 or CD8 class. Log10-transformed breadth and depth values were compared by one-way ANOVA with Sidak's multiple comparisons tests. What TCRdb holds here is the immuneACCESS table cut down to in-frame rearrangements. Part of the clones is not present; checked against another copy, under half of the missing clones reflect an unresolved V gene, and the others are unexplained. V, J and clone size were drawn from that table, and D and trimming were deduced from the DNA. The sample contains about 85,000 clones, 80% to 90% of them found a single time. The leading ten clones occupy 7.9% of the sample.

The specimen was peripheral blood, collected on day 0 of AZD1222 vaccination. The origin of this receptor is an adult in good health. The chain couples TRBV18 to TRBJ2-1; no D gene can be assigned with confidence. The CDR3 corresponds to CASSPPSVQGFSNEQFF. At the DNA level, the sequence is TGTGCCAGCTCACCACCGAGCGTCCAAGGGTTTAGCAATGAGCAGTTCTTC.